This TCR beta chain was captured by sequencing in a study of cytomegalovirus exposure and HLA in healthy donors. Overall study results and limits: Accounts indicate the classifier identified cytomegalovirus status with strong specificity and sensitivity. Of the V segments, some could not be distinguished, including TRBV6-2 and TRBV6-3, and were excluded. Later examination showed HLA-associated TCR beta chains had greater clonal expansion than equally common others. In an earlier analysis, productive rearrangement rates for most beta V segments clustered near 87% or 30%.

In regard to this clone: The antigen remains unidentified.

V was shortened by 3 bases and J by 2 bases, with 10 bases between the two germline ends. The CDR3 is made up of 14 amino acids. The germline V gene encodes CDR1 SGHVS and CDR2 FNYEAQ. In the PCR, 60 Vbeta and 13 Jbeta primers were used. Produced via immunoSEQ multiplex PCR; TCRdb's table is partial and in-frame only. This table holds roughly 100,000 clones, about 76% found once. The chain is built from TRBV7-6 and TRBJ1-2, with a tentative D call TRBD1 (5 bases). Sequenced sample: PBMCs. This TCR was recovered from a woman aged 50 to 65 in good health and CMV-seropositive. CDR3 coding DNA: TGTGCCAGCAGCTTGGGCAGGACAAACTATGGCTACACCTTC. It codes for CASSLGRTNYGYTF.